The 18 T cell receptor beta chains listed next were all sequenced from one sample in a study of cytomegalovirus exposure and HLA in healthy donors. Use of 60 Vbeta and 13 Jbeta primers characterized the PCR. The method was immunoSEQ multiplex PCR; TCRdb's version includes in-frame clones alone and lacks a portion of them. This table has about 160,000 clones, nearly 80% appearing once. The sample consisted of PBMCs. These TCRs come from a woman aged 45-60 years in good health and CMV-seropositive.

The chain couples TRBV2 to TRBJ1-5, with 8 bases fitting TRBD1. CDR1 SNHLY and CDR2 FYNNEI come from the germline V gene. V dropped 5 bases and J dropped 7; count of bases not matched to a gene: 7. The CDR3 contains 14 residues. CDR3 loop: CASSSQGGEQPQHF. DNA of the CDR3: TGTGCCAGCAGTTCACAGGGGGGCGAGCAGCCCCAGCATTTT.

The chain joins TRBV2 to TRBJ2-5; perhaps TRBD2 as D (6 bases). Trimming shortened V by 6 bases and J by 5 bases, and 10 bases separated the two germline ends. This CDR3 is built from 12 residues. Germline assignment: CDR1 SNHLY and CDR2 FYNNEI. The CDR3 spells CASRGEEETQYF. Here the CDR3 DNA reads TGTGCCAGCAGGGGGGAGGAGGAGACCCAGTACTTC.

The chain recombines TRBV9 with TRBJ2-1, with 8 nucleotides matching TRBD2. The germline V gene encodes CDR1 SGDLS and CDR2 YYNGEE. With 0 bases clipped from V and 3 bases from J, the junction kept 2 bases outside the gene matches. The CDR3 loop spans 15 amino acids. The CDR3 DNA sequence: TGTGCCAGCAGCGTAGACGGGGGGGACTACAATGAGCAGTTCTTC. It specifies CASSVDGGDYNEQFF.

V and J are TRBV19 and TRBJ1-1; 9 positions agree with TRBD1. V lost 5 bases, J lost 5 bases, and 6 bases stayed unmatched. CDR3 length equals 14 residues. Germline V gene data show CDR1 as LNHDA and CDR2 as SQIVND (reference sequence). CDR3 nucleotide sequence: TGTGCCAGTAGTTGGGGACAGGGATTGACTGAAGCTTTCTTT. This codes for CASSWGQGLTEAFF.

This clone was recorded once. CDR3 sequence (DNA): TGCGCCAGCAGTTCCGACAGAAATCAGCCCCAGCATTTT. Its translation is CASSSDRNQPQHF. The rearrangement links TRBV10-1 to TRBJ1-5, with D perhaps matching TRBD1 (5 bases). This CDR3 has 13 residues. The V gene lost 5 bases and the J gene lost 4 bases, with 9 bases spanning the gap. CDR1 is WNHNN and CDR2 is SYGVQD in the germline V gene (reference sequence).

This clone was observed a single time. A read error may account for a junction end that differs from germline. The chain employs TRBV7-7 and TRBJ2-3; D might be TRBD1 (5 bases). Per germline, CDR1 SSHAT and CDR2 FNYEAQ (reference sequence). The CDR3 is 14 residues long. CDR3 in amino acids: CASSATASTDTQYF. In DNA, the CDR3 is TGTGCTAGCAGCGCGACAGCTAGCACAGATACGCAGTATTTT.

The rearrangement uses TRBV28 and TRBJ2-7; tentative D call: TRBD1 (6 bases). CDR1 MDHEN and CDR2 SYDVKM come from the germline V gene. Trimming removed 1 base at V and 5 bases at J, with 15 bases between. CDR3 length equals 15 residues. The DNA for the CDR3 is TGTGCCAGCAGTTTATCCCTAAGGGGGTCCCACGAGCAGTACTTC. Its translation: CASSLSLRGSHEQYF. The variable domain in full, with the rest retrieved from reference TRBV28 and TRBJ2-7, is DVKVTQSSRYLVKRTGEKVFLECVQDMDHENMFWYRQDPGLGLRLIYFSYDVKMKEKGDIPEGYSVSREKKERFSLILESASTNQTSMYLCASSLSLRGSHEQYFGPGTRLTVT.

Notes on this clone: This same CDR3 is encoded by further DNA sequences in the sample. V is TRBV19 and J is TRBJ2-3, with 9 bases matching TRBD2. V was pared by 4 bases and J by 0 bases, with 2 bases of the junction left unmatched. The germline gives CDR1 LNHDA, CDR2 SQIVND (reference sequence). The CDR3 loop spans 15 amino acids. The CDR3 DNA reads TGTGCCAGTAGTACCACTAGCGGGAGCACAGATACGCAGTATTTT. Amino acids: CASSTTSGSTDTQYF.

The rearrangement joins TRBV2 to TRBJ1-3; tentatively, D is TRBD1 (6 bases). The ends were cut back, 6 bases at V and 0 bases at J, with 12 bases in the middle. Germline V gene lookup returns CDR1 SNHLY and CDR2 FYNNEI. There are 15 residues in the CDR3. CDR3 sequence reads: CASRTGQSSGNTIYF. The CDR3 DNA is TGTGCCAGCAGAACAGGACAGAGCTCTGGAAACACCATATATTTT.

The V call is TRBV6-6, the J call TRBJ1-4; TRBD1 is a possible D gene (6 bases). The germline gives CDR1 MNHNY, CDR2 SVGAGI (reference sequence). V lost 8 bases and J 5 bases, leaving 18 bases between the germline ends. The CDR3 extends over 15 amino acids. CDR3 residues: CASSPSGTLNEKLFF. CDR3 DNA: TGTGCCAGCTCCCCATCGGGGACATTAAATGAAAAACTGTTTTTT.

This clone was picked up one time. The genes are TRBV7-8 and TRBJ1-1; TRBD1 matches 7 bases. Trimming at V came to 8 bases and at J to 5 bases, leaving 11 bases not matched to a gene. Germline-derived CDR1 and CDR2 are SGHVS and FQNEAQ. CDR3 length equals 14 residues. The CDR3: CASGHPQGRTEAFF. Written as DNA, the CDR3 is TGTGCCAGCGGTCACCCACAGGGGCGGACTGAAGCTTTCTTT.

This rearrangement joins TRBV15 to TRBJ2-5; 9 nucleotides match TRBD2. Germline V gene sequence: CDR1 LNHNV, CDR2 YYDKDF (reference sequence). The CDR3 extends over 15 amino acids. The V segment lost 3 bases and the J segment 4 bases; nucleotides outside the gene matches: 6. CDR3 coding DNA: TGTGCCACCAGCAGGGGCCCGGGACTAGCAGAGACCCAGTACTTC. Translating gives CATSRGPGLAETQYF. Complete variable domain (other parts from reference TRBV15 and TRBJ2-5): DAMVIQNPRYQVTQFGKPVTLSCSQTLNHNVMYWYQQKSSQAPKLLFHYYDKDFNNEADTPDNFQSRRPNTSFCFLDIRSPGLGDTAMYLCATSRGPGLAETQYFGPGTRLLVL.

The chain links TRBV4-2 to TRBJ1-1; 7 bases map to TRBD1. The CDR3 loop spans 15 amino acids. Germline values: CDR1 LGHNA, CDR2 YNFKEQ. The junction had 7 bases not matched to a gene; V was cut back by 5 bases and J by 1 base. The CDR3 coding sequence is TGTGCCAGCAGCGACAGGGAAGAGGGGAACACTGAAGCTTTCTTT. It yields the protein CASSDREEGNTEAFF.

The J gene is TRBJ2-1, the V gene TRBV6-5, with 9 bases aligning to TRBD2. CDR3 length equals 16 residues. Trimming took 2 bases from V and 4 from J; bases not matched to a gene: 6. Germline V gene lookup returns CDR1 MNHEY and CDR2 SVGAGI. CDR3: CASSYMAGGLYNEQFF. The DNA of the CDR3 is TGTGCCAGCAGTTACATGGCGGGGGGGCTTTACAATGAGCAGTTCTTC.

CDR3 loop: CASSLASSSGANVLTF. As DNA, the CDR3 is TGCGCCAGCAGCTTGGCCTCTAGCTCTGGGGCCAACGTCCTGACTTTC. This chain uses TRBV5-1 with TRBJ2-6; no definite D call. There are 16 residues in the CDR3. V shed 0 bases and J shed 0 bases, with 7 bases lying between them. CDR1 is SGHRS, CDR2 YFSETQ, per germline.

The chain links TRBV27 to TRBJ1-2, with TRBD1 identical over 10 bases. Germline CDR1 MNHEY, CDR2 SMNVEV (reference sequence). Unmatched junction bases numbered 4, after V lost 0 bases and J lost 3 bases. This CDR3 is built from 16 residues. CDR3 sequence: CASSLSGTGVYYGYTF. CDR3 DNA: TGTGCCAGCAGTTTATCGGGGACAGGGGTGTACTATGGCTACACCTTC.

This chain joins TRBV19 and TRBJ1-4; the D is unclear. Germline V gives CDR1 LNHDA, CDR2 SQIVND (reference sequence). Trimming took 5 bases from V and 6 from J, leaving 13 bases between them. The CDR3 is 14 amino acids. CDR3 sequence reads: CASSGTAVDEKLFF. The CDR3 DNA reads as TGTGCCAGTAGTGGTACGGCGGTGGATGAAAAACTGTTTTTT.

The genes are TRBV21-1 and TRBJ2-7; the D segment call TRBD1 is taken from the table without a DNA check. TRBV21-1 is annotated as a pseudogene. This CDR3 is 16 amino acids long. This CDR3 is CASSKGTGDRGYEQYF. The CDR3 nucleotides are TGTGCCAGCAGCAAAGGTACAGGGGACAGGGGGTACGAGCAGTACTTC.